Described below is a single T cell receptor (beta chain) sequence and its context. The final CDR3 position lacks the conserved phenylalanine or tryptophan, pointing to a likely read error. No DNA is shown, since the ends of the CDR3 on it are uncertain; the CDR3 is the one TCRdb lists. This entry comes from a study of CDR3 diversity in severe acne. TCRdb redid the calling of the PCR reads with MiXCR, one entry per CDR3 protein. The sample lists some 84,000 distinct CDR3 sequences, about 54% occurring once. Source material: blood. This TCR derives from a male donor in good health, without acne.

CDR3 region: CSARQMGEVLTFGA. This chain uses TRBV20-1 with TRBJ1-4. The CDR3 is 14 residues long, ends included. Germline CDR1 and CDR2: DFQATT and SNEGSKA (reference sequence).